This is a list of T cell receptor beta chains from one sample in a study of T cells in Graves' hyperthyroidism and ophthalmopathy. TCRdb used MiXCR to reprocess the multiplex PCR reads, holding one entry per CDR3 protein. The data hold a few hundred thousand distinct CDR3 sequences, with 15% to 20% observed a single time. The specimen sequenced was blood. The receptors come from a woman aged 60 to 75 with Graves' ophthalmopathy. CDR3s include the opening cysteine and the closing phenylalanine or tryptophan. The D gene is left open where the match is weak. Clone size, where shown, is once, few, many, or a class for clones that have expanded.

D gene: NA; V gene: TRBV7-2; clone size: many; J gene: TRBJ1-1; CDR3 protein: CASSLANPSQGPLNTEAFF; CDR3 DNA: TGTGCCAGCAGCTTAGCGAACCCTTCCCAGGGGCCCCTGAACACTGAAGCTTTCTTT
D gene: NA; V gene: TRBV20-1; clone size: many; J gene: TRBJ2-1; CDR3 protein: CSAASDFSYNEQFF; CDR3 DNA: TGCAGTGCTGCCTCAGACTTCTCCTACAATGAGCAGTTCTTC
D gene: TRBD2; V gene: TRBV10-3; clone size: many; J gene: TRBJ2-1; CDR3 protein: CAIRTSGVDEQFF; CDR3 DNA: TGTGCCATCCGGACTAGCGGGGTCGATGAGCAGTTCTTC
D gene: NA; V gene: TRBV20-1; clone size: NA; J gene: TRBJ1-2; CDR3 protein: CSANRVNYGYTF; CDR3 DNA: TGCAGTGCTAACAGGGTTAACTATGGCTACACCTTC
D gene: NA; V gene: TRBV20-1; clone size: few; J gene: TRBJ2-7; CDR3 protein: CSAQPLSSKGLEGHEQYF; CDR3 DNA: TGCAGTGCCCAACCACTATCTTCGAAGGGTTTGGAAGGCCACGAGCAGTACTTC
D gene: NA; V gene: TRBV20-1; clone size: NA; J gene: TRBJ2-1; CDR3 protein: CSARDVYYNEQFF; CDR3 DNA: TGCAGTGCTCGGGACGTTTACTACAATGAGCAGTTCTTC
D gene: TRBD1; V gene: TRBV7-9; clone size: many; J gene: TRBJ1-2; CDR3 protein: CASLRGGAGYTF; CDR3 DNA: TGTGCCAGCCTCAGGGGGGGCGCGGGCTACACCTTC
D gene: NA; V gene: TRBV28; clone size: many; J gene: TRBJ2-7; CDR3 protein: CASSLTHPTYEQYF; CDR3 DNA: TGTGCCAGCAGTTTGACACATCCAACCTACGAGCAGTACTTC
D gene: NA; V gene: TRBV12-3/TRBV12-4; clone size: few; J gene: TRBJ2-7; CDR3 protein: CASSLTEYEQYF; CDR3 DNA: TGTGCCAGCAGTTTGACAGAGTACGAGCAGTACTTC
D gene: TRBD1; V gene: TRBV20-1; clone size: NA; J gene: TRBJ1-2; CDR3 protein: CSASPGGDYGYTF; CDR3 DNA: TGCAGTGCTAGCCCAGGGGGCGACTATGGCTACACCTTC
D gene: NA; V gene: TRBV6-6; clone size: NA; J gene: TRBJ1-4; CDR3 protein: CASSYSFGRKNEKLFF; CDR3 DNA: TGTGCCAGCAGTTACAGTTTCGGGAGAAAAAATGAAAAACTGTTTTTT
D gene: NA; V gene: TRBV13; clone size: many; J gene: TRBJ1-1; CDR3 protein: CASSPSWGYAEAFF; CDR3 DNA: TGTGCCAGCAGCCCTTCATGGGGTTACGCTGAAGCTTTCTTT
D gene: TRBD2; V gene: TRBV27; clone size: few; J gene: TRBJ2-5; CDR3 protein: CASSSPCRTSGGLYQETQYF; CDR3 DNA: TGTGCCAGCAGTTCCCCTTGTAGGACTAGCGGGGGATTGTACCAAGAGACCCAGTACTTC
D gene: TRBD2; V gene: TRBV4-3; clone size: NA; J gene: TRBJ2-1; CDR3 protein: CASSHPTSGIHEQFF; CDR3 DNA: TGCGCCAGCAGCCATCCTACTAGCGGGATCCATGAGCAGTTCTTC